This is a list of T cell receptor beta chains from one sample in a study of early T cells in non-severe SARS-CoV-2 infection. One entry per CDR3 protein results from TCRdb running MiXCR on the 5' RACE reads. The sample lists about 76,000 distinct CDR3 sequences, 11% occurring once. The sequenced sample consisted of whole blood. All receptors come from an adult who was a healthcare worker with PCR-confirmed SARS-CoV-2 infection or an uninfected control (not recorded which). Both conserved end residues are part of each CDR3. A D gene is named only where the DNA matches it firmly. Clone size is not always given. Where it is, it says once, few, many or a class for expanded clones.

>.|TRBJ1-1|.|TRBV12-3/TRBV12-4
TGTGCCAGCAGTACCCGGGGGATAGGGAACACTGAAGCTTTCTTT
CASSTRGIGNTEAFF
>many|TRBJ2-7|.|TRBV6-5
TGTGCCAGCAGGGAGACAGCGTCCTACGAGCAGTACTTC
CASRETASYEQYF
>.|TRBJ2-1|TRBD1|TRBV29-1
TGCAGCGTGAACCGGGACAGGGTGATCAATGAGCAGTTCTTC
CSVNRDRVINEQFF
>many|TRBJ2-1|TRBD2|TRBV20-1
TGCAGTGCTAGGGGATCTAGCGGGGGGAACGATGAGCAGTTCTTC
CSARGSSGGNDEQFF
>.|TRBJ1-4|.|TRBV5-1
TGCGCCAGCAGCGGGGACGGCAGAAAACTGTTTTTT
CASSGDGRKLFF
>many|TRBJ2-3|.|TRBV7-2
TGTGCCAGCAGCCCCCAGTGGGGCGGCACAGATACGCAGTATTTT
CASSPQWGGTDTQYF
>many|TRBJ2-1|.|TRBV12-3/TRBV12-4
TGTGCCAGCACGGGGGCCAATGAGCAGTTCTTC
CASTGANEQFF
>many|TRBJ2-7|.|TRBV5-1
TGCGCCAGCAGCTTCGACCAATCCTACGAGCAGTACTTC
CASSFDQSYEQYF
>many|TRBJ2-5|.|TRBV2
TGTGCCAGCAGCTCCCGGGACTCATCAAATCGGTACTTC
CASSSRDSSNRYF
>.|TRBJ1-4|.|TRBV12-3/TRBV12-4
TGTGCCAGCAGTTTATTTTTTAATGAAAAACTGTTTTTT
CASSLFFNEKLFF
>few|TRBJ2-3|TRBD2|TRBV6-2/TRBV6-3
TGTGCCAGCAGTTACGGCGGGGGGGACCGCACAGATACGCAGTATTTT
CASSYGGGDRTDTQYF
>few|TRBJ2-7|.|TRBV6-5
TGTGCCAGCAACCCCTGGGCAGGGGCGCCCTACGAGCAGTACTTC
CASNPWAGAPYEQYF
>many|TRBJ1-2|TRBD1|TRBV29-1
TGCAGCGCAAACACAGGGGGCGGTGGCTACACCTTC
CSANTGGGGYTF
>.|TRBJ1-4|.|TRBV5-1
TGCGCCAGCGCCCGTGGGAGCGGTGAAAAACTGTTTTTT
CASARGSGEKLFF